This T cell receptor beta chain was documented in a study of T cells after yellow fever vaccination. As for the study in general: Preparation of fractions with low cell numbers was performed using SMART-Seq v4 Ultra Low Input.

Notes on the study in general: Sorted repertoires could include abundant contaminating clonotypes from bulk cells. Most clones from primary vaccination were detected again post-booster (approximately 96% CD4, 88% CD8).

The table lists this clonotype with many counts. Its antigen is still unknown. The V end was cut by 5 bases, the J end by 9 bases, with 16 bases between. Germline CDR1 and CDR2: SGHTA and FQGNSA. The CDR3 covers 13 residues. TCR cDNA was made by 5'RACE template switching, adding a universal primer site and UMIs. MiXCR, applied by TCRdb to the 5' RACE reads, yields one record per CDR3 protein. In the table there are around 300,000 distinct CDR3 sequences, approximately 4% of which are singletons. The rearrangement joins TRBV7-2 to TRBJ2-5; D is perhaps TRBD1 or TRBD2 (5 bases each). Sequenced material: PBMCs, taken 15 days after the yellow fever booster vaccination. This TCR was sampled from a young man who received the YFV17D yellow fever vaccine. CDR3 residues: CASSVDLGRAQYF. CDR3 in DNA: TGTGCCAGCAGCGTGGACTTGGGGCGAGCCCAGTACTTC.